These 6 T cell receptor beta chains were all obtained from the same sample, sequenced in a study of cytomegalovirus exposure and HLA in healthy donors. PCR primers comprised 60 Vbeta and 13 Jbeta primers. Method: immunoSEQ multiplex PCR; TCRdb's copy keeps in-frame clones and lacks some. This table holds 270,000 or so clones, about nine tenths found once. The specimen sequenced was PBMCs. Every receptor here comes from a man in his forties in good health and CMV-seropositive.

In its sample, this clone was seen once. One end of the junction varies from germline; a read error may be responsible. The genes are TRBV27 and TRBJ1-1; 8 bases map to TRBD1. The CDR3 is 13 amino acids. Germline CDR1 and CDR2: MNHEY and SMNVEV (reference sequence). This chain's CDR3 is CASSLIGDRGLLF. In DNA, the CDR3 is TGTGCCAGCAGTTTAATAGGAGACAGGGGCCTCTTGTTT.

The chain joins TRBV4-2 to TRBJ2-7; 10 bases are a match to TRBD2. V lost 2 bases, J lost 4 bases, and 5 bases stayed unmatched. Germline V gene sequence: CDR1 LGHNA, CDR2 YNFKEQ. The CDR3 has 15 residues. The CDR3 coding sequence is TGTGCCAGCAGCCAAATAGCGGGAGGAGGGTACGAGCAGTACTTC. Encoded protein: CASSQIAGGGYEQYF.

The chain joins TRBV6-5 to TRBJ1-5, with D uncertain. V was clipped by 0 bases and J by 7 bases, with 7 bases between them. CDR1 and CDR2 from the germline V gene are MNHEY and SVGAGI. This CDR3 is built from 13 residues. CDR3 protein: CASSYSIAQPQHF. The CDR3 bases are TGTGCCAGCAGTTACTCGATAGCACAGCCCCAGCATTTT.

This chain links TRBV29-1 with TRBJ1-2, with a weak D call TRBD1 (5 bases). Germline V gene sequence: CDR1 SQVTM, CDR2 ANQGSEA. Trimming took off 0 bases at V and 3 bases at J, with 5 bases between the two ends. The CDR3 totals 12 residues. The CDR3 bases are TGCAGCGTTGAAGAACAGGACTATGGCTACACCTTC. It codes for CSVEEQDYGYTF.

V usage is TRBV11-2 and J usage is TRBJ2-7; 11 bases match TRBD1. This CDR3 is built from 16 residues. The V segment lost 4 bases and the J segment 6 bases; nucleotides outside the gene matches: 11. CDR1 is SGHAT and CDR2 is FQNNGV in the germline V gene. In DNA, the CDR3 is TGTGCCAGCAGCTCTACTTGGGGACAGGGGGTGCGCGAGCAGTACTTC. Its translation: CASSSTWGQGVREQYF. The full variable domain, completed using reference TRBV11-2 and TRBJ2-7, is EAGVAQSPRYKIIEKRQSVAFWCNPISGHATLYWYQQILGQGPKLLIQFQNNGVVDDSQLPKDRFSAERLKGVDSTLKIQPAKLEDSAVYLCASSSTWGQGVREQYFGPGTRLTVT.

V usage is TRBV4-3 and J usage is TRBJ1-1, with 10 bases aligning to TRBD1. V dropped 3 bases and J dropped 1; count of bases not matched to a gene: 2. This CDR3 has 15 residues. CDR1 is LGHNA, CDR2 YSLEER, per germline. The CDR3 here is CASSQDRGANTEAFF. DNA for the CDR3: TGCGCCAGCAGCCAGGACAGGGGGGCGAACACTGAAGCTTTCTTT.